This TCR beta chain was sequenced during a study of CD4 T cells in relation to SARS-CoV-2 and coronaviruses. About the study: ViraFEST: roughly 9-day antigen culture of PBMCs, then TCR beta CDR3 sequencing.

Here immunoSEQ multiplex PCR was the method, and the copy in TCRdb shows in-frame clones only, minus some. The sample shows roughly 24,000 clones, around 82% of them seen only once. A note on this clone: Its target is not known.

CDR3 length: 14 residues. Trimming removed 2 bases at V and 0 bases at J, with 5 bases between. Germline CDR1 reads MNHNS; CDR2 reads SASEGT. CD4+ T cells from unexposed donors were obtained before the COVID-19 pandemic (2011-2018). The cells were cultured for 10 days before CD4+ T cells were isolated. Sequencing was done on a sample of CD4+ T cells from PBMCs, cultured in vitro. The TCR sequence derives from a human donor in good health. V and J are TRBV6-1 and TRBJ1-5; unclear D gene. CDR3: CASSETDSNQPQHF. In DNA, the CDR3 is TGTGCCAGCAGTGAAACGGATAGCAATCAGCCCCAGCATTTT.